Below are 20 T cell receptor beta chains sequenced from a single sample in a study of early T cells in non-severe SARS-CoV-2 infection. A single record per CDR3 protein comes from TCRdb applying MiXCR to the 5' RACE reads. The sample consists of 50,000 to 55,000 distinct CDR3 sequences, roughly 9.2% of them appearing once. The sample taken for sequencing was whole blood. These receptors originate from an adult who was a healthcare worker with PCR-confirmed SARS-CoV-2 infection or an uninfected control (not recorded which).

This clonotype was seen many times. The CDR3 coding sequence is TGCAGCGTTGAAGAGGGTACGGAAGCTTTCTTT. Its translation is CSVEEGTEAFF. The chain employs TRBV29-1 and TRBJ1-1; D gene unclear. Trimming left V 0 bases short and J 8 bases short, with 7 bases between. The CDR3 has 11 residues. Germline CDR1 SQVTM, CDR2 ANQGSEA.

The V gene is TRBV6-5, the J gene TRBJ2-1; D possibly corresponds to TRBD2 (6 bases). Trimming stripped 2 bases from V and 3 bases from J, with 8 bases between. The germline V gene has CDR1 MNHEY and CDR2 SVGAGI. The CDR3 sequence is 14 residues long. CDR3 in amino acids: CASSYAGNYNEQFF. DNA of the CDR3: TGTGCCAGCAGTTACGCGGGGAACTACAATGAGCAGTTCTTC.

This clonotype was counted at least ten times. The rearrangement links TRBV24-1 to TRBJ1-2, with 7 bases fitting TRBD1. V dropped 3 bases and J dropped 6; count of bases not matched to a gene: 6. The germline gives CDR1 KGHDR, CDR2 SFDVKD. There are 14 residues in the CDR3. The CDR3 DNA reads TGTGCCACCAGTGATCGACAGGGCCGTAATGGCTACACCTTC. Residues: CATSDRQGRNGYTF.

The rearrangement links TRBV2 to TRBJ2-2; D remains unclear. V was trimmed by 7 bases and J by 6 bases, leaving 9 bases between them. Germline lookup yields CDR1 SNHLY and CDR2 FYNNEI. The CDR3 runs to 12 residues. The CDR3 DNA is TGTGCCAGCAATGTTTACCCCGGGGAGCTGTTTTTT. Protein sequence: CASNVYPGELFF. The variable domain in full, with the rest retrieved from reference TRBV2 and TRBJ2-2, is EPEVTQTPSHQVTQMGQEVILRCVPISNHLYFYWYRQILGQKVEFLVSFYNNEISEKSEIFDDQFSVERPDGSNFTLKIRSTKLEDSAMYFCASNVYPGELFFGEGSRLTVL.

The chain joins TRBV10-2 to TRBJ2-7, with 9 bases lining up with TRBD2. V lost 4 bases, J lost 3 bases, and 4 bases stayed unmatched. The CDR3 sequence is 14 residues long. Per germline, CDR1 WSHSY and CDR2 SAAADI. CDR3 coding DNA: TGCGCCAGCAGTGGCAAGCGGGAGGACTACGAGCAGTACTTC. Encoded protein: CASSGKREDYEQYF.

Note on this clonotype: This could be a read error, since a much larger clone is one nucleotide away. Because the CDR3 is missing its conserved closing phenylalanine or tryptophan, this is likely a read error. V gene TRBV5-1 combines with J gene TRBJ2-3; D remains unclear. This CDR3 comprises 15 residues. Looked up from germline, CDR1 is SGHRS and CDR2 is YFSETQ. Trimming removed 0 bases from V and 4 bases from J, with 12 bases in between. The CDR3 DNA reads TGCGCCAGCAGCTTGGATGCAGGTTCCTCAGATACGCAGTATATT. Encoded protein: CASSLDAGSSDTQYI.

This clonotype was detected once. This may stem from a read error, because a much larger clone lies one nucleotide away. The CDR3 sequence is CSAGQGDYGYTF. In nucleotides, the CDR3 is TGCAGCGCTGGACAGGGAGACTATGGCTACACCTTC. The chain combines TRBV29-1 with TRBJ1-2; TRBD1 aligns across 8 bases. This CDR3 is 12 amino acids long. Looked up from germline, CDR1 is SQVTM and CDR2 is ANQGSEA. With V trimmed by 7 bases and J by 3 bases, 4 bases remained unmatched.

This clonotype was seen repeatedly, ten times or more. The rearrangement uses TRBV7-6 and TRBJ2-1; 12 bases align to TRBD2. Trimming cost V 5 bases and J 4 bases; bases outside gene matches: 3. Germline V gene sequence: CDR1 SGHVS, CDR2 FNYEAQ. The CDR3 is made up of 15 amino acids. CDR3 DNA: TGTGCCAGCAGCATTGGACTAGCGGGGTACAATGAGCAGTTCTTC. Protein product: CASSIGLAGYNEQFF. Based on the CDR3 plus reference TRBV7-6 and TRBJ2-1, the full variable domain is GAGVSQSPRYKVTKRGQDVALRCDPISGHVSLYWYRQALGQGPEFLTYFNYEAQQDKSGLPNDRFSAERPEGSISTLTIQRTEQRDSAMYRCASSIGLAGYNEQFFGPGTRLTVL.

This chain connects TRBV20-1 to TRBJ2-1; 11 nucleotides align to TRBD2. The ends lost 2 bases at V and 10 bases at J; junction bases unmatched: 1. This CDR3 comprises 12 residues. CDR1 is DFQATT, CDR2 SNEGSKA, per germline (reference sequence). CDR3 DNA: TGCAGTGCTAGACTAGCGGGAGGAGAGCAGTTCTTC. Protein sequence: CSARLAGGEQFF.

This chain's CDR3 is CASMPIWTEFNTEAFF. The CDR3, as DNA: TGTGCCAGCATGCCAATTTGGACAGAGTTCAACACTGAAGCTTTCTTT. The chain employs TRBV6-1 and TRBJ1-1, with a weak D call TRBD1 (6 bases). The CDR3 consists of 16 residues. V was pared by 7 bases and J by 2 bases, with 20 bases between. CDR1 is MNHNS, CDR2 SASEGT, per germline.

This sequence joins TRBV12-5 and TRBJ2-7; possible D gene TRBD1, 6 bases. Trimming stripped 1 base from V and 5 bases from J, with 12 bases between. Germline-derived CDR1 and CDR2 are LGHNT and FRNRAP. The CDR3 runs 14 residues. The CDR3 protein is CASGLGKDRNEQYF. The CDR3 region has the DNA TGTGCTAGTGGTTTGGGAAAGGACAGAAACGAGCAGTACTTC.

This clonotype was seen ten or more times. V gene TRBV29-1 combines with J gene TRBJ2-1; possible D gene TRBD1, 6 bases. The CDR3 extends over 11 amino acids. Trimming cost V 6 bases and J 5 bases, with 8 bases left between them. The germline gives CDR1 SQVTM, CDR2 ANQGSEA. This CDR3 is CSVDRDNEQFF. For the CDR3, the DNA is TGCAGCGTGGACAGAGACAATGAGCAGTTCTTC.

Many counts were recorded for this clonotype. J is TRBJ1-5 and V is TRBV4-2; D is possibly TRBD1 (5 bases). V was shortened by 3 bases and J by 7 bases, with 13 bases between the two germline ends. The CDR3 is 14 residues long. The germline CDR1 and CDR2 sequences are LGHNA and YNFKEQ. The CDR3 nucleotides read TGTGCCAGCAGCCAGCAGGGTAGGGGACAGCCCCAGCATTTT. Its translation: CASSQQGRGQPQHF.

This clonotype has a count of ten or more. The chain links TRBV29-1 to TRBJ2-1; 7 nucleotides match TRBD2. The CDR3 has 15 amino acids. J lost 4 bases, V lost 7 bases, and 13 bases had no gene match. Per the germline V gene, CDR1 is SQVTM and CDR2 is ANQGSEA. The CDR3 region has the DNA TGCAGCGCCGCGGGGGTCAGAGCCCCTTACAATGAGCAGTTCTTC. It is translated as CSAAGVRAPYNEQFF.

This clonotype was counted many times. The chain couples TRBV15 to TRBJ2-3; 13 nucleotides agree with TRBD2. The J segment lost 3 bases and the V segment lost 5 bases, leaving 5 bases of the junction unmatched. CDR1 LNHNV and CDR2 YYDKDF come from the germline V gene (reference sequence). The CDR3 is 16 residues long. CDR3 nucleotides: TGTGCCACCAGCCCCCGGACTAGCGGGGGAACAGATACGCAGTATTTT. Its protein is CATSPRTSGGTDTQYF.

This clonotype was observed many times. The chain links TRBV7-8 to TRBJ2-1, with TRBD2 matching 13 bases. With V trimmed by 2 bases and J by 7 bases, 11 bases remained unmatched. The CDR3 sequence is 18 residues long. Germline V lookup: CDR1 SGHVS, CDR2 FQNEAQ. CDR3 amino acids: CASSLPRTSGRQANEQFF. In DNA, the CDR3 is TGTGCCAGCAGCTTACCCAGGACTAGCGGGAGACAGGCGAATGAGCAGTTCTTC.

This clonotype was seen a handful of times. The V and J genes are TRBV28 and TRBJ2-5; TRBD2 aligns across 8 bases. The length of the CDR3 is 18 residues. Trimming at V came to 3 bases and at J to 3 bases, leaving 15 bases not matched to a gene. Germline V CDR1 and CDR2: MDHEN, SYDVKM. In DNA form, the CDR3 reads TGTGCCAGCAGTTTTCAGGCGGGAGGAGGGGATTCGAAAGAGACCCAGTACTTC. Protein sequence: CASSFQAGGGDSKETQYF.

This clonotype was seen a handful of times. The chain combines TRBV7-2 with TRBJ2-1; D uncertain. V gave up 1 base and J gave up 5 bases, with 6 bases separating them. The CDR3 runs 13 residues. The V gene's germline CDR1 is SGHTA and CDR2 FQGNSA. Written as DNA, the CDR3 is TGTGCCAGCAGCTTAGGCTTTGACAATGAGCAGTTCTTC. Amino acids: CASSLGFDNEQFF.

This clonotype was counted ten times or more. The V call is TRBV20-1, the J call TRBJ2-7, with a weak D call TRBD1 (5 bases). The germline CDR1 and CDR2 sequences are DFQATT and SNEGSKA (reference sequence). The ends were cut back, 3 bases at V and 1 base at J, with 10 bases in the middle. This CDR3 is 13 amino acids long. CDR3: CSARMAGSYEQYF. CDR3 DNA sequence: TGCAGTGCTAGGATGGCAGGGTCCTACGAGCAGTACTTC.

There are many counts of this clonotype. The chain joins TRBV12-3 or TRBV12-4 to TRBJ1-1, with D tentatively TRBD1 (6 bases). The CDR3 runs to 15 residues. V was trimmed by 6 bases and J by 2 bases, leaving 16 bases between them. CDR3 loop: CASSRTGLRNTEAFF. The CDR3 DNA follows: TGTGCCAGCAGCCGCACAGGGCTGAGAAACACTGAAGCTTTCTTT.